The 7 T cell receptor beta chains below all came from one sample that was sequenced in a study of blood T cell repertoires in COVID-19. Only in-frame clones appear in the TCRdb table, and some are missing; sequencing was by immunoSEQ multiplex PCR. This sample has nearly 200,000 clones, with roughly four fifths found just once. The sequencing sample was made of peripheral blood. The receptors shown here come from a woman in her sixties or seventies with active or convalescent COVID-19.

The V gene is TRBV7-7, the J gene TRBJ2-2; D gene unclear. Trimming took 5 bases from V and 5 from J, leaving 15 bases between them. Germline CDR1 and CDR2: SSHAT and FNYEAQ (reference sequence). The CDR3 is made up of 15 amino acids. CDR3 in amino acids: CASSLYGSPTGELFF. The CDR3 nucleotides read TGTGCCAGCAGCCTCTACGGTAGCCCTACCGGGGAGCTGTTTTTT.

The CDR3 protein is CASSLDGTGSHSLSGNTIYF. The CDR3, as DNA: TGTGCCAGCAGCTTAGACGGGACAGGATCCCACTCTCTCTCTGGAAACACCATATATTTT. The chain carries TRBV7-6 and TRBJ1-3; TRBD1 aligns across 8 bases. J lost 0 bases, V lost 1 base, and 14 bases had no gene match. Germline V gene sequence: CDR1 SGHVS, CDR2 FNYEAQ. This CDR3 is built from 20 residues. Based on the CDR3 plus reference TRBV7-6 and TRBJ1-3, the full variable domain is GAGVSQSPRYKVTKRGQDVALRCDPISGHVSLYWYRQALGQGPEFLTYFNYEAQQDKSGLPNDRFSAERPEGSISTLTIQRTEQRDSAMYRCASSLDGTGSHSLSGNTIYFGEGSWLTVV.

The chain uses TRBV18 and TRBJ2-2, with 13 bases that match TRBD2. This CDR3 is built from 18 residues. In germline, CDR1 is KGHSH, CDR2 LQKENI. The junction had 8 bases not matched to a gene; V was cut back by 3 bases and J by 4 bases. CDR3 nucleotide sequence: TGTGCCAGCTCACCCAGACTAGCGGGAGGCCGGGGCACCGGGGAGCTGTTTTTT. As protein: CASSPRLAGGRGTGELFF.

This rearrangement joins TRBV19 to TRBJ1-1; 10 nucleotides align to TRBD1. CDR3 length equals 16 residues. Germline CDR1 reads LNHDA; CDR2 reads SQIVND (reference sequence). V trimming: 5 bases; J trimming: 0 bases; junction bases outside the gene matches: 6. CDR3 nucleotide sequence: TGTGCCAGTAGTGTTAGACAGGGGGCTTTGAACACTGAAGCTTTCTTT. Translation: CASSVRQGALNTEAFF.

This rearrangement joins TRBV13 to TRBJ2-7; D unresolved. This CDR3 comprises 13 residues. Germline V lookup: CDR1 PRHDT, CDR2 FYEKMQ (reference sequence). The V gene lost 4 bases and the J gene lost 7 bases, with 14 bases spanning the gap. CDR3 in amino acids: CASSSATGGEQYF. DNA for the CDR3: TGTGCCAGCAGCTCCGCGACGGGTGGGGAGCAGTACTTC.

J is TRBJ2-1 and V is TRBV7-3; 10 bases map to TRBD2. CDR1 and CDR2 from the germline V gene are SGHTA and FQGTGA. This CDR3 contains 17 residues. Trimming took 3 bases from V and 2 from J; bases not matched to a gene: 7. The CDR3 bases are TGTGCCAGCAGCTTGGCTTTCGGGACTAGCGCCTACAATGAGCAGTTCTTC. Protein product: CASSLAFGTSAYNEQFF.

The V gene is TRBV5-4, the J gene TRBJ1-1; 8 bases map to TRBD1. The J segment lost 3 bases and the V segment lost 0 bases, leaving 10 bases of the junction unmatched. CDR1 is SGHNT and CDR2 is YYREEE in the germline V gene (reference sequence). This CDR3 is built from 17 residues. CDR3 sequence reads: CASSLGQGLWADTEAFF. The CDR3 region has the DNA TGTGCCAGCAGCTTGGGACAGGGGCTATGGGCGGACACTGAAGCTTTCTTT.